A selection of T cell receptor beta chains follows, all from one sample in a study of T cells in Graves' hyperthyroidism and ophthalmopathy. Using its own MiXCR run on the multiplex PCR reads, TCRdb lists one record per CDR3 protein. The sample gives 700,000 to 950,000 distinct CDR3 sequences, 35% of which show up once; more than 25% is in the top ten. The sequenced sample consisted of blood. The source is a woman aged 40 to 49 with Graves' hyperthyroidism. The CDR3 runs from the conserved cysteine through the conserved F or W. Fields, in order: CDR3 length, V gene, clone size, J gene, D gene, CDR3 DNA, CDR3 protein. The D gene is left open where the match is weak. Only some rows state a clone size, as once, few, many or a class for expanded clones.

19	TRBV20-1	NA	TRBJ2-7	TRBD2	TGCAGTGCTAACGCCAAACAATACCTTCTAGCGGGCGGCTCCTACGAGCAGTACTTC	CSANAKQYLLAGGSYEQYF
15	TRBV10-3	many	TRBJ2-5	TRBD2	TGTGCCATCAGAATTAACACCGGGGGGCAAGAGACCCAGTACTTC	CAIRINTGGQETQYF
13	TRBV18	NA	TRBJ1-2	NA	TGTGCCAGCTCACCAACAGGGAAGGTTGGCTACACCTTC	CASSPTGKVGYTF
11	TRBV12-3/TRBV12-4	NA	TRBJ2-7	NA	TGTGCCAGCAGTTTAGCCCAGCAGCAGTACTTC	CASSLAQQQYF
14	TRBV12-3/TRBV12-4	many	TRBJ1-5	TRBD1	TGTGCCAGCAGTTTTCAGGGGGGAGGTCAGCCCCAGCATTTT	CASSFQGGGQPQHF
16	TRBV13	NA	TRBJ1-2	NA	TGTGCCAGCAGCTTAGGGCCCCAAATCGGGGAGTATGGCCACACCTTC	CASSLGPQIGEYGHTF
12	TRBV6-5	few	TRBJ1-2	TRBD1	TGTGCCAGCAGTCAGGGGGTGGGTGGCTACACCTTC	CASSQGVGGYTF
13	TRBV11-2	NA	TRBJ2-7	NA	TGTGCCAGCAGCTTAGGACAATCCTACGGGCAGTACTTC	CASSLGQSYGQYF
12	TRBV29-1	few	TRBJ2-5	TRBD1	TGCAGCGTTGGACAGGGGATGAGGACCCAGTACTTC	CSVGQGMRTQYF
17	TRBV7-9	NA	TRBJ2-7	NA	TGTGCCAGCAGCCTCGACCGGGCCACACCAAACCCCTACGAGCAGTACTTC	CASSLDRATPNPYEQYF
16	TRBV5-1	NA	TRBJ1-1	TRBD1	TGCGCCAGCAGCCAAACAGGGGACAGGCGGAACACTGAAGCTTTCTTT	CASSQTGDRRNTEAFF
15	TRBV6-6	NA	TRBJ1-2	NA	TGTGCCAGCAGCGCCCTCCACGACAGATACTATGGCTACACCTTC	CASSALHDRYYGYTF
14	TRBV2	many	TRBJ2-7	NA	TGTGCCAGCAGAGCCTCTCCCTTACTAGACCAACCAGACTTC	CASRASPLLDQPDF
12	TRBV10-1	many	TRBJ1-3	NA	TGCGCCAGCATCTCTATCGGAAACACCATATATTTT	CASISIGNTIYF
13	TRBV29-1	many	TRBJ1-2	NA	TGCAGCGTTGATCCCAATCTTAACTATGGCTACACCTTC	CSVDPNLNYGYTF
16	TRBV19	NA	TRBJ1-2	NA	TGTGCCAGTAGTATAGATCGGAGCAGAACAAGCTATGGCTACACCTTC	CASSIDRSRTSYGYTF
14	TRBV20-1	many	TRBJ2-7	NA	TGCAGTGCCCACGTCCCGGACGGTTCCTACGAGCAGTACTTC	CSAHVPDGSYEQYF
12	TRBV6-5	few	TRBJ1-1	NA	TGTGCCAGCAGCTACAGGACCTTTGAAGCTTTCTTT	CASSYRTFEAFF
12	TRBV24-1	NA	TRBJ1-1	NA	TGTGCCACCAGTGACCCGGACCTTGGAGCTTTCTTT	CATSDPDLGAFF
14	TRBV29-1	NA	TRBJ1-2	TRBD1	TGCAGCGTCCCAAGACAGGGCCTAAACTATGGCTACACCTTC	CSVPRQGLNYGYTF
14	TRBV5-6	NA	TRBJ2-5	NA	TGTGCCAGCAGCTTGGGACTTCCCCTCGGGACCCAGTACTTC	CASSLGLPLGTQYF
15	TRBV7-9	many	TRBJ1-4	TRBD1	TGTGCCAGCAGCCGTCCGGGACAGCTAGTTGAAAAACTGTTTTTT	CASSRPGQLVEKLFF
14	TRBV29-1	NA	TRBJ1-3	NA	TGCGGCGTGAGCGGGGGTGACTATGGCTACACCATATATTTT	CGVSGGDYGYTIYF
14	TRBV6-5	NA	TRBJ1-1	NA	TGTGCCAGCAGTGAAGTGGGGGGGGACACTGAAGCTTTCTTT	CASSEVGGDTEAFF
14	TRBV7-8	NA	TRBJ2-7	NA	TGTGCCAGCAGTCCCCTCCGGCCCTCCTACGAGCAGTACTTC	CASSPLRPSYEQYF
15	TRBV7-2	many	TRBJ1-1	NA	TGTGCCAGCACCCGGGGGTGGCCAATGAACACTGAAGCTTTCTTT	CASTRGWPMNTEAFF
12	TRBV7-9	many	TRBJ2-7	NA	TGTGCCAGCAGCACCCGACAATACGAGCAGTACTTC	CASSTRQYEQYF
16	TRBV7-9	NA	TRBJ2-5	TRBD2	TGTGCCAGCAGCCAATTTTGGACGGGGGGGCAAGAGACCCAGTACTTC	CASSQFWTGGQETQYF
15	TRBV7-9	NA	TRBJ2-5	NA	TGTGCCAGCAGCTTAGATCGCCCGGAACAAGAGACCCAGTACTTC	CASSLDRPEQETQYF
18	TRBV19	NA	TRBJ2-2	NA	TGTGCCAGTAGTATTATGGAAGGGGCTCTTTGGAACACCGGGGAGCTGTTTTTT	CASSIMEGALWNTGELFF
18	TRBV28	NA	TRBJ2-5	TRBD2	TGTGCCAGCAGTCCTAATGGCCTAGCGGGGGGCCAGGGGGAGACCCAGTACTTC	CASSPNGLAGGQGETQYF
13	TRBV7-9	NA	TRBJ2-3	NA	TGTGCCAGCAGCTCAAGCAGCGGAGGGGCGCAGTATTTT	CASSSSSGGAQYF
14	TRBV24-1	NA	TRBJ1-5	NA	TGTGCCGCCAGTGATCCCTCGTCGGGGGAGCCCCAGCATTTT	CAASDPSSGEPQHF
14	TRBV20-1	few	TRBJ1-2	NA	TGCAGTGCTAGAGCAACGTCCGGGACTTATGGCTACACCTTC	CSARATSGTYGYTF
13	TRBV11-2	NA	TRBJ1-2	NA	TGTGCCAGCAGGCCCACCGCCGGATATGGCTACACCTTC	CASRPTAGYGYTF
21	TRBV7-9	NA	TRBJ1-1	TRBD1	TGTGCCAGCAGCGGATGGGGGACGACCGCGGGACAGGGGGCACTGAACACTGAAGCTTTCTTT	CASSGWGTTAGQGALNTEAFF
15	TRBV10-3	NA	TRBJ2-6	NA	TGTGCCATCAGTGGGACCGCCGCTGGGGCCAACGTCCTGACTTTC	CAISGTAAGANVLTF
16	TRBV25-1	many	TRBJ2-5	TRBD2	TGTGCCAGCAGTGCAACACTTAGCGGGCCACAAGAGACCCAGTACTTC	CASSATLSGPQETQYF
13	TRBV10-3	NA	TRBJ1-1	NA	TGTGCCATCAGTCCACTCATGAACACTGAAGCTTTCTTT	CAISPLMNTEAFF
15	TRBV6-6	NA	TRBJ2-7	TRBD2	TGTGCCAGCAGTTCCCGGACTAGCGCGGTATACGAGCAGTACTTC	CASSSRTSAVYEQYF
14	TRBV19	few	TRBJ1-1	TRBD1	TGTGCCAGTAGTAATTACAGGGGGCTCACTGAAGCTTTCTTT	CASSNYRGLTEAFF
15	TRBV6-5	NA	TRBJ1-2	NA	TGTGCCAGCAGTTACCGATCAGCCGATTTTTATGGCTACACCTTC	CASSYRSADFYGYTF
14	TRBV6-6	NA	TRBJ1-1	NA	TGTGCCAGCACCCTTTCCCAGGGCGACCTAGAAGCTTTCTTT	CASTLSQGDLEAFF
13	TRBV20-1	many	TRBJ2-7	TRBD1	TGCAGTGTTGCACAGGGGGCTGTCGACGAGCAGTACTTC	CSVAQGAVDEQYF
12	TRBV7-9	many	TRBJ2-7	NA	TGTGCCAGCAGGGAGGTGTCCTACGAGCAGTACTTC	CASREVSYEQYF
14	TRBV7-2	NA	TRBJ1-4	TRBD1	TGTGCCAGCAGCCCGGGACAGCCCCTTGAAAAACTGGTTTTT	CASSPGQPLEKLVF
14	TRBV20-1	few	TRBJ1-3	NA	TGCAGTGCTAGAGATCAAGGGCTCGGAAACACCATATATTTT	CSARDQGLGNTIYF
15	TRBV7-3	few	TRBJ2-2	TRBD1	TGTGCCAGCAGCCTCAGACAGGGGCAGTCCGGGGAGCTGTTTTTT	CASSLRQGQSGELFF
14	TRBV10-3	NA	TRBJ2-1	NA	TGTGCCATCAGGGAAAGGTCAGCGTACAATGAGCAGTTCTTC	CAIRERSAYNEQFF
12	TRBV10-3	many	TRBJ2-2	NA	TGTGCCATCGGAACAGACACCGGGGAGCTGTTTTTT	CAIGTDTGELFF
18	TRBV7-2	few	TRBJ2-6	NA	TGTGCCAGCAGCCGACCGGGACGGAAACTCTCTGGGGCCAACGTCCTGACTTTC	CASSRPGRKLSGANVLTF
15	TRBV10-2	NA	TRBJ1-4	NA	TGTGCCAGCAGTTACTCTAGTTTGGACGAGGAAAAACTGTTTTTT	CASSYSSLDEEKLFF
15	TRBV20-1	many	TRBJ1-5	TRBD1	TGCAGTGCTAGGAGTACAGGGGCGAGCAATCAGCCCCAGCATTTT	CSARSTGASNQPQHF
14	TRBV7-8	NA	TRBJ1-5	NA	TGTGCCAGCAGCCTTGGCAGGGGCCGTCAGCCCCAGCATTTT	CASSLGRGRQPQHF
13	TRBV20-1	NA	TRBJ2-5	NA	TGCAGTGCCCGCTCGGACAGCCAAGAGACCCAGTACTTC	CSARSDSQETQYF
15	TRBV2	few	TRBJ1-1	TRBD1	TGTGCCAGCAGTGTACGGGACAGGATGAACACTGAAGCTTTCTTT	CASSVRDRMNTEAFF
13	TRBV6-2/TRBV6-3	few	TRBJ1-2	NA	TGTGCCAGCAGGACAGGAGGGGTTTCTGGCTACACCTTC	CASRTGGVSGYTF